The 6 T cell receptor beta chains presented below share a single source sample, sequenced in a study of control samples from healthy donors and cancer patients. Some clones are missing from TCRdb's copy, which holds only in-frame ones; the method was immunoSEQ multiplex PCR. The data hold roughly 450,000 clones, with 80% to 95% observed a single time. The source material was PBMCs. Receptors were obtained from a man between 35 and 55 years old with head and neck cancer.

The chain links TRBV19 to TRBJ2-1; 9 bases match TRBD2. J gave up 1 base and V 6 bases, and 7 bases lay outside the gene matches. Germline CDR1 and CDR2: LNHDA and SQIVND (reference sequence). The CDR3 runs 16 residues. CDR3 loop: CASRGLSGGSYNEQFF. The CDR3 DNA sequence: TGTGCCAGTAGGGGCCTTAGCGGGGGTTCCTACAATGAGCAGTTCTTC.

This chain uses TRBV24-1 with TRBJ2-1, with D tentatively TRBD1 (5 bases). Between the trimmed V and J ends, which lost 4 bases and 5 bases, there was a span of 14 bases. This CDR3 comprises 15 residues. Germline V gives CDR1 KGHDR, CDR2 SFDVKD. In DNA form, the CDR3 reads TGTGCCACCAGTGACCCCGGACAAACGAACAATGAGCAGTTCTTC. Translating gives CATSDPGQTNNEQFF.

This clone has just one count. The rearrangement joins TRBV10-3 to TRBJ2-7; a possible D gene is TRBD2 (6 bases). The CDR3 runs to 14 residues. Germline CDR1 ENHRY, CDR2 SYGVKD. V shed 6 bases and J shed 1 base, with 13 bases lying between them. CDR3 coding DNA: TGTGCCATCAGGCGACTAGAGGGGTCCTACGAGCAGTACTTC. This encodes CAIRRLEGSYEQYF.

This clone was detected only once. The rearrangement links TRBV19 to TRBJ1-5; weak D call: TRBD1 (5 bases). CDR1 and CDR2 (germline): LNHDA, SQIVND (reference sequence). The CDR3 runs 15 residues. Trimming removed 7 bases at V and 2 bases at J, with 15 bases between. The CDR3, as DNA: TGTGCCAGTACACGTCGGGGCAACGGCAATCAGCCCCAGCATTTT. Protein: CASTRRGNGNQPQHF. The entire variable domain, with the rest obtained from reference TRBV19 and TRBJ1-5, is as follows: DGGITQSPKYLFRKEGQNVTLSCEQNLNHDAMYWYRQDPGQGLRLIYYSQIVNDFQKGDIAEGYSVSREKKESFPLTVTSAQKNPTAFYLCASTRRGNGNQPQHFGDGTRLSIL.

The V call is TRBV6-5, the J call TRBJ2-1; D gene uncertain. Between the trimmed V and J ends, which lost 8 bases and 5 bases, there was a span of 19 bases. The CDR3 is 15 residues long. Germline V gene data show CDR1 as MNHEY and CDR2 as SVGAGI. CDR3 nucleotide sequence: TGTGCCAGCCGGGCCCTAGGAAGAGGTGACAATGAGCAGTTCTTC. This gives the protein CASRALGRGDNEQFF.

The J gene is TRBJ2-1, the V gene TRBV4-3; 9 bases agree with TRBD2. Unmatched junction bases numbered 3, after V lost 1 base and J lost 2 bases. This CDR3 region has 16 residues. The germline V gene encodes CDR1 LGHNA and CDR2 YSLEER. The CDR3 loop is CASSQVASGTYNEQFF. The CDR3 DNA is TGCGCCAGCAGCCAAGTAGCTAGCGGGACCTACAATGAGCAGTTCTTC.